Presented here are 9 T cell receptor beta chains from one specimen sequenced in a study of molecular identifiers for immune sequencing clone quantification. TCRdb re-analysed the PCR reads in MiXCR, keeping a single row per CDR3 protein. This sample carries over 90,000 distinct CDR3 sequences, 30% to 35% of them seen once, and the ten largest clones take roughly 9.7%. Sequencing used naive CD8+ T cells from blood, with Jurkat cell RNA spiked in. The sample's subset: FACS-sorted CD8+CD4-CCR7+CD45RA+ naive T cells. The receptors derive from a human donor in good health. Some libraries in this study had Jurkat cell RNA spiked in.

This clonotype has more than one count but fewer than ten. The gene calls are TRBV29-1 and TRBJ2-7, with a possible D match to TRBD2 (6 bases). V dropped 3 bases and J dropped 3 bases, with 21 bases sitting between them. The CDR3 contains 16 residues. Germline values: CDR1 SQVTM, CDR2 ANQGSEA. CDR3 nucleotide sequence: TGCAGCGTTGAGGGGGGATCTTCCAACGGGTTCTACGAGCAGTACTTC. This codes for CSVEGGSSNGFYEQYF.

This clonotype has more than one count but fewer than ten. This chain joins TRBV9 and TRBJ2-4, with TRBD2 as a possible D gene (6 bases). The CDR3 has 15 amino acids. V was trimmed by 0 bases and J by 5 bases, leaving 12 bases between them. Germline-derived CDR1 and CDR2 are SGDLS and YYNGEE. The DNA for the CDR3 is TGTGCCAGCAGCGTAGACGGGAGTGCGCAAAACATTCAGTACTTC. This sequence encodes CASSVDGSAQNIQYF.

The chain is built from TRBV2 and TRBJ2-7; 9 nucleotides align to TRBD1. J was trimmed by 6 bases and V by 6 bases; bases with no gene match: 9. The CDR3 contains 14 residues. Germline values: CDR1 SNHLY, CDR2 FYNNEI. The CDR3 sequence is CASRDSTGGVEQYF. The CDR3 bases are TGTGCCAGCAGGGATTCTACAGGGGGCGTCGAGCAGTACTTC.

The chain carries TRBV5-8 and TRBJ2-3; 10 bases fit TRBD2. The CDR3 is 15 amino acids. Germline values: CDR1 SGHTS, CDR2 YDEGEE. V was clipped by 4 bases and J by 4 bases; unmatched bases: 6. This CDR3 is CASSRLAGVADTQYF. The CDR3 DNA sequence: TGTGCCAGCAGCCGGCTAGCGGGAGTTGCAGATACGCAGTATTTT.

This clonotype was counted at least ten times. This chain uses TRBV6-6 with TRBJ2-5, with a possible D match to TRBD1 (5 bases). Germline values: CDR1 MNHNY, CDR2 SVGAGI (reference sequence). Trimming shortened V by 0 bases and J by 1 base, and 9 bases separated the two germline ends. The length of the CDR3 is 15 residues. The CDR3 region has the DNA TGTGCCAGCAGTTACTCTCCCAGGGCCCAAGAGACCCAGTACTTC. This gives the protein CASSYSPRAQETQYF.

In its sample, this clonotype was seen once. This clone may be a read error of a much larger clone one base away. This rearrangement joins TRBV7-2 to TRBJ2-3; TRBD2 agrees at 12 bases. The germline CDR1 and CDR2 sequences are SGHTA and FQGNSA. The CDR3 runs to 18 residues. V was clipped by 8 bases and J by 0 bases; unmatched bases: 12. This CDR3 reads CASGEIAGTSGSTDTQYF. Written as DNA, the CDR3 is TGTGCCAGCGGCGAAATCGCCGGGACTAGCGGGAGCACAGATACGCAGTATTTT.

V is TRBV20-1 and J is TRBJ2-7; maybe TRBD2 (7 bases). From germline, CDR1 is DFQATT and CDR2 SNEGSKA (reference sequence). Trimming left V 3 bases short and J 2 bases short, with 14 bases between. This CDR3 is 14 amino acids long. CDR3 residues: CSARASGTTYEQYF. CDR3 coding DNA: TGCAGTGCTAGGGCCAGCGGGACAACCTACGAGCAGTACTTC.

This chain joins TRBV5-1 and TRBJ2-6; 7 bases are a match to TRBD1. The CDR3 length is 17 residues. Per germline, CDR1 SGHRS and CDR2 YFSETQ. Trimming cost V 2 bases and J 0 bases; bases outside gene matches: 5. CDR3 amino acids: CASSFGQESSGANVLTF. CDR3 sequence (DNA): TGCGCCAGCAGCTTCGGACAGGAGAGCTCTGGGGCCAACGTCCTGACTTTC.

The sample holds a few counts of this clonotype. V is TRBV5-6 and J is TRBJ2-7, with D perhaps matching TRBD2 (6 bases). The CDR3 sequence is 13 residues long. Trimming pared 2 bases from V and 2 bases from J, leaving 8 bases between. Germline V CDR1 and CDR2: SGHDT, YYEEEE. The CDR3 DNA is TGTGCCAGCAGCTTCGGGAGCGCCTACGAGCAGTACTTC. Translation gives CASSFGSAYEQYF. Drawing the rest from reference TRBV5-6 and TRBJ2-7, the complete variable domain is DAGVTQSPTHLIKTRGQQVTLRCSPKSGHDTVSWYQQALGQGPQFIFQYYEEEERQRGNFPDRFSGHQFPNYSSELNVNALLLGDSALYLCASSFGSAYEQYFGPGTRLTVT.